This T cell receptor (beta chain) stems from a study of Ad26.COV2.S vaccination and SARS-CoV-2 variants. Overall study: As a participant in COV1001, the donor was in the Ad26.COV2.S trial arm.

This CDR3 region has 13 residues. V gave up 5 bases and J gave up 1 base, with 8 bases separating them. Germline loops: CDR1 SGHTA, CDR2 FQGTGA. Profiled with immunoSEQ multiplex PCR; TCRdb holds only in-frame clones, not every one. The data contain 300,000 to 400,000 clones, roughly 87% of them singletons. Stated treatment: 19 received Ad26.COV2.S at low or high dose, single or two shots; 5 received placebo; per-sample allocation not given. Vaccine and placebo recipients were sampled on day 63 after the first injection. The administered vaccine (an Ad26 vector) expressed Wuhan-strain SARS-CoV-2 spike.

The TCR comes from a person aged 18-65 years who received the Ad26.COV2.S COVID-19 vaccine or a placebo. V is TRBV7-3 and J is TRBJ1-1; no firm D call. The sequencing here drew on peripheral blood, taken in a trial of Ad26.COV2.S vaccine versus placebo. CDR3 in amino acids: CASSMGSNTEAFF. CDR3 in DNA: TGTGCCAGCAGCATGGGCTCGAACACTGAAGCTTTCTTT.